One and the same sample provided the 16 T cell receptor beta chains below, sequenced in a study of blood T cell repertoires in COVID-19. Profiled with immunoSEQ multiplex PCR; TCRdb holds only in-frame clones, not every one. The data show approximately 210,000 clones, 86% seen once. Sequencing was done on a sample of peripheral blood. The receptors here all came from a man between 25 and 39 years old who had recovered from COVID-19.

This chain connects TRBV5-4 to TRBJ2-5; the D gene is possibly TRBD2 (5 bases). Trimming removed 4 bases from V and 1 base from J, with 17 bases in between. CDR3 length equals 16 residues. Germline V lookup: CDR1 SGHNT, CDR2 YYREEE (reference sequence). CDR3 residues: CASSTMGAGPQETQYF. CDR3 in DNA: TGTGCCAGCAGCACCATGGGAGCCGGGCCCCAAGAGACCCAGTACTTC.

This clone came up once. The genes are TRBV5-6 and TRBJ1-2; possible D gene TRBD1, 5 bases. The CDR3 spans 15 residues. CDR1 is SGHDT and CDR2 is YYEEEE in the germline V gene. Trimming removed 0 bases from V and 7 bases from J, with 16 bases in between. DNA of the CDR3: TGTGCCAGCAGCTTGGCGGGAGGGGAATCAGGTGGCTACACCTTC. This sequence encodes CASSLAGGESGGYTF.

The chain combines TRBV19 with TRBJ2-5; D possibly corresponds to TRBD2 (5 bases). Germline loops: CDR1 LNHDA, CDR2 SQIVND (reference sequence). The CDR3 is 16 amino acids. V was shortened by 0 bases and J by 5 bases, with 16 bases between the two germline ends. The CDR3 loop reads CASSIDFSGLEETQYF. CDR3 DNA: TGTGCCAGTAGTATAGATTTTTCAGGACTTGAGGAGACCCAGTACTTC.

The rearrangement joins TRBV25-1 to TRBJ1-2; no clear D gene. This CDR3 is built from 14 residues. CDR1 is MGHDK, CDR2 SYGVNS, per germline. V gave up 8 bases and J gave up 2 bases, with 15 bases separating them. The CDR3 reads CASSLVGANYGYTF. In DNA, the CDR3 is TGTGCCAGCTCCTTGGTGGGCGCAAACTATGGCTACACCTTC.

This chain connects TRBV4-2 to TRBJ2-1, with 10 bases that match TRBD2. With V trimmed by 3 bases and J by 6 bases, 8 bases remained unmatched. This CDR3 region has 16 residues. The germline V gene has CDR1 LGHNA and CDR2 YNFKEQ. The CDR3 region is CASSQRPSGGSNEQFF. The CDR3 DNA is TGTGCCAGCAGCCAGCGCCCTAGCGGGGGATCCAATGAGCAGTTCTTC.

V usage is TRBV9 and J usage is TRBJ2-1, with 10 bases identical to TRBD2. In germline, CDR1 is SGDLS, CDR2 YYNGEE. The CDR3 has 15 residues. V was pared by 3 bases and J by 7 bases, with 7 bases of the junction left unmatched. CDR3 region: CASSAQRGGWNEQFF. The CDR3 DNA is TGTGCCAGCAGCGCCCAGCGGGGGGGGTGGAATGAGCAGTTCTTC. Together with reference TRBV9 and TRBJ2-1, the CDR3 gives the full variable domain: DSGVTQTPKHLITATGQRVTLRCSPRSGDLSVYWYQQSLDQGLQFLIQYYNGEERAKGNILERFSAQQFPDLHSELNLSSLELGDSALYFCASSAQRGGWNEQFFGPGTRLTVL.

This clone came up once. The chain has TRBV28 and TRBJ1-5, with TRBD1 matching 10 bases. V lost 4 bases to trimming and J lost 4 bases; unmatched junction nucleotides: 4. Germline V gene lookup returns CDR1 MDHEN and CDR2 SYDVKM. There are 15 residues in the CDR3. The CDR3 nucleotides are TGTGCCAGCAGTTACCCGGGACAGGGGAATCAGCCCCAGCATTTT. Its protein is CASSYPGQGNQPQHF.

The V gene is TRBV5-1, the J gene TRBJ1-4, with D perhaps TRBD1 (5 bases). This CDR3 has 13 amino acids. Trimming took 3 bases from V and 5 from J, leaving 8 bases between them. Germline values: CDR1 SGHRS, CDR2 YFSETQ. The CDR3 nucleotides are TGCGCCAGCAGCTCGACAGTAAATGAAAAACTGTTTTTT. It translates to CASSSTVNEKLFF.

This rearrangement joins TRBV5-1 to TRBJ2-3; possibly TRBD2 for D (5 bases). Germline CDR1 and CDR2: SGHRS and YFSETQ. CDR3 length: 16 amino acids. V lost 0 bases and J 0 bases, leaving 11 bases between the germline ends. CDR3 DNA: TGCGCCAGCAGCTTGGCCCTAGCAGAGAGCACAGATACGCAGTATTTT. Its translation is CASSLALAESTDTQYF. The variable domain in full, with the rest retrieved from reference TRBV5-1 and TRBJ2-3, is KAGVTQTPRYLIKTRGQQVTLSCSPISGHRSVSWYQQTPGQGLQFLFEYFSETQRNKGNFPGRFSGRQFSNSRSEMNVSTLELGDSALYLCASSLALAESTDTQYFGPGTRLTVL.

The J gene is TRBJ2-7, the V gene TRBV19; TRBD1 matches 7 bases. Losses at the gene ends were 1 base for V and 4 bases for J; bases not matched to a gene: 4. This CDR3 spans 14 amino acids. Germline assignment: CDR1 LNHDA and CDR2 SQIVND (reference sequence). For the CDR3, the DNA is TGTGCCAGTAGTATAGGGACAGGTCAATACGAGCAGTACTTC. It codes for CASSIGTGQYEQYF.

Concerning this clone: Germline and junction disagree at one end, which may indicate a read error. V is TRBV19 and J is TRBJ1-4; D unresolved. CDR1 is LNHDA and CDR2 is SQIVND in the germline V gene (reference sequence). The CDR3 consists of 14 residues. The CDR3 reads CVSSLGGEGEKLFF. The CDR3 bases are TGTGTCAGTAGCCTAGGTGGAGAGGGAGAAAAACTGTTTTTT.

V and J are TRBV14 and TRBJ2-7; 11 nucleotides agree with TRBD2. This CDR3 is 18 amino acids long. Germline CDR1 is SGHDN and CDR2 is FVKESK. The trim removed 1 base at V and 5 bases at J, leaving 13 bases unmatched. CDR3 in DNA: TGTGCCAGCAGCCAAGGGACTAGCGGGTTACAATCAGTAGACGAGCAGTACTTC. It specifies CASSQGTSGLQSVDEQYF.

This rearrangement joins TRBV10-3 to TRBJ1-1, with D perhaps matching TRBD1 (5 bases). There are 13 residues in the CDR3. The ends were cut back, 4 bases at V and 10 bases at J, with 16 bases in the middle. Germline assignment: CDR1 ENHRY and CDR2 SYGVKD. The CDR3 DNA reads as TGTGCCATCAGTGGCGACAGCTCGGGGGGAGCTTTCTTT. Residues: CAISGDSSGGAFF.

This clone is a singleton in its sample. The rearrangement joins TRBV4-3 to TRBJ2-1, with D possibly matching TRBD1 (6 bases). V dropped 1 base and J dropped 7 bases, with 17 bases sitting between them. This CDR3 is 16 amino acids long. CDR1 LGHNA and CDR2 YSLEER come from the germline V gene. The DNA for the CDR3 is TGCGCCAGCAGCCAAGTCTTGACAGGTATGTCGAATGAGCAGTTCTTC. This codes for CASSQVLTGMSNEQFF.

This chain joins TRBV5-8 and TRBJ2-7, with 7 bases that match TRBD1. The J segment lost 5 bases and the V segment lost 6 bases, leaving 17 bases of the junction unmatched. The CDR3 runs 16 residues. Germline CDR1 SGHTS, CDR2 YDEGEE. CDR3 loop: CASKQVSTGPLNEQYF. As DNA, the CDR3 is TGTGCCAGCAAGCAAGTCTCGACAGGGCCACTAAACGAGCAGTACTTC.

The chain recombines TRBV9 with TRBJ1-3, with 7 bases fitting TRBD1. This CDR3 region has 14 residues. Germline assignment: CDR1 SGDLS and CDR2 YYNGEE. V shed 1 base, J shed 6 bases, and the junction held 4 bases outside the gene matches. Written as DNA, the CDR3 is TGTGCCAGCAGCGTAACAGGGGTAGTAAACACCATATATTTT. This sequence encodes CASSVTGVVNTIYF.